The entry below describes one TCR beta chain. From germline, CDR1 is MGHDK and CDR2 SYGVNS. Trimming cost V 6 bases and J 2 bases; bases outside gene matches: 5. The CDR3 length is 15 residues. This sample stems from a study of cytomegalovirus exposure and HLA in healthy donors. Amplification used 60 Vbeta primers and 13 Jbeta primers. The protocol was immunoSEQ multiplex PCR, while the TCRdb copy is restricted to in-frame clones and leaves out a portion. The data contain around 99,000 clones, around 77% of them singletons. The TCR sequence derives from a man between 50 and 59 years old in good health and CMV-seropositive. Sequenced input: PBMCs. The chain combines TRBV25-1 with TRBJ2-1; 9 bases align to TRBD2. The CDR3 DNA is TGTGCCAGCAGGGGGCGGGGGGGAGCCTACAATGAGCAGTTCTTC. Translating gives CASRGRGGAYNEQFF. The full variable domain, completed using reference TRBV25-1 and TRBJ2-1, is EADIYQTPRYLVIGTGKKITLECSQTMGHDKMYWYQQDPGMELHLIHYSYGVNSTEKGDLSSESTVSRIRTEHFPLTLESARPSHTSQYLCASRGRGGAYNEQFFGPGTRLTVL.